This TCR beta chain emerged from a study of T cell responses to AZD1222 COVID-19 vaccine (dated by TCRdb to the early 2020s). Background on the whole study: AZD1222 recipients given second doses at about 4 weeks or at about 12 weeks were pooled, since spike-specific TCR depth and breadth were not found to differ between the two schedules. TCR sequencing covered approximately 230 trial participants: 200 to 210 given two doses of AZD1222 and approximately 25 given two doses of MenACWY control vaccine. Trial participants were enrolled by age into subgroups of 18-55, 56-69 and 70-plus years, and around 150, 29 and 61 TCR-sequenced participants, respectively, were included in these subgroups.

This sample's time point label indicates: baseline before first vaccination. The vaccinee samples were drawn from two UK trials, COV001 and COV002, one of which was a single-blind randomized controlled phase 2/3 trial testing AZD1222 (ChAdOx1 nCoV-19) in healthy adults. For TCRbeta chain sequencing, PBMC samples from trial participants were taken at day 0 and at day 28 after the second dose. V gives up 3 bases and J gives up 6 bases, and the segment between their germline ends measures 11 bases. CDR1 SEHNR and CDR2 FQNEAQ were looked up in the germline V gene (reference sequence). Counted from cysteine to phenylalanine, this CDR3 has 13 amino acids. The entry retains the CDR3 DNA only, 39 bases that are in frame from base 1. The paper as a whole reports these results and caveats: Participants were mostly white British, with more females than males. The authors suggested clonal diversity may have been underestimated. Because no samples from the day 14 peak response were available, repertoires could be characterized only after the peak T cell response. Conclusions about previously exposed vaccinees are limited because only a handful of AZD1222 recipients were SARS-CoV-2 seropositive at baseline. After two AZD1222 doses, spike-specific TCR breadth and depth were significantly higher than at day 0 and than in MenACWY recipients. CD4 TCRs associated with the vaccine covered the entire spike protein, and the dominant responses were in regions 160-218 and 743-854. Epitopes outside the regions mutated in the B.1.351 and B.1.1.7 variants were reportedly recognized by nearly half of the unique spike-specific TCRs. The 56-69-year group was small, and its depth increase did not reach significance, likely because of low power.

The CDR3 regions of human TCRbeta chains were analyzed by immunosequencing. On the authors' methods: Repertoire TCRs were checked for matches against a reference library of SARS-CoV-2-specific TCRs that had been generated using the MIRA antigen-specificity platform. Breadth meant the fraction of unique TCRs that were SARS-CoV-2-associated, whereas depth meant the fraction of total T cells that were SARS-CoV-2-associated. Each spike-specific TCR was assigned to its reactive spike region and to a CD4 or CD8 class using the MIRA data. Log10-transformed breadth and depth values were compared by one-way ANOVA with Sidak's multiple comparisons tests. Drawn from immuneACCESS, this table holds only the in-frame rearrangements with V and J called that TCRdb kept. Clones are partly lost; checked studies trace under half to an unresolved V gene and leave the rest unexplained. Clone size and the V and J calls come from that table; the DNA yielded D and trimming. A total of around 95,000 clones appear in this sample, roughly 88% of them only once. The top ten clonotypes cover less than 3.5% of the sample.

With respect to this clone: Its antigen has not been determined. The sample holds no much larger clone one base away, and base qualities are not on file.

This receptor was obtained from an adult in good health. The V gene is TRBV7-9 and the J gene is TRBJ1-1, and TRBD1 may be the D gene, going by 6 matching bases. Specimen: peripheral blood, collected on day 0 of AZD1222 vaccination. The CDR3 protein sequence reads: CASSLGGRSEAFF. DNA sequence: TGTGCCAGCAGCTTGGGGGGGCGGTCTGAAGCTTTCTTT.